This TCR beta chain comes out of a study of glioma-infiltrating T cells after dendritic cell vaccination. Germline CDR1 LNHDA, CDR2 SQIVND (reference sequence). CDR3 size: 11 residues. V lost 4 bases and J lost 4, with 4 bases in between. Profiled with immunoSEQ multiplex PCR; TCRdb holds only in-frame clones, not every one. The sample lists 72,000 or so clones, around 87% occurring once. Time point in this sample: after dendritic cell vaccination, including at tumor progression/relapse. The rearrangement joins TRBV19 to TRBJ1-2, with no clear D. The starting material was blood, obtained after dendritic cell vaccination. The sequence derives from a human donor with glioblastoma. The CDR3 nucleotides are TGTGCCAGTAGTAACAGCTATGGCTACACCTTC. This codes for CASSNSYGYTF.